This T cell receptor (beta chain) originates from a study of blood T cell repertoires in COVID-19. About the study: Italy, Spain and the United States were the sources of the convalescent and acute COVID-19 samples. From T cells, B-cell-depleted T cells, or PBMCs came the material, which was cDNA or gDNA.

In the authors' workflow: The authors estimated nucleated cell counts from reference gene primer amplification. Data came from immunoSEQ multiplex PCR; TCRdb stores just in-frame clones and leaves some out. The D gene and trimming were derived from the DNA, and the V and J assignments and clone size from that table. Of over 200,000 clones listed, roughly 90% are singletons. The CDR3 covers 14 residues. Germline CDR1 and CDR2: MNHEY and SVGAGI. Germline trimming cut 2 bases from V and 6 bases from J; bases unmatched to any gene: 2. The material sequenced was peripheral blood. V is TRBV6-5 and J is TRBJ2-2; TRBD1 matches 8 bases. The TCR comes from a woman in her twenties or thirties with acute or convalescent COVID-19. The CDR3: CASSYRQGPGELFF. The DNA for the CDR3 is TGTGCCAGCAGTTACCGACAGGGGCCCGGGGAGCTGTTTTTT.